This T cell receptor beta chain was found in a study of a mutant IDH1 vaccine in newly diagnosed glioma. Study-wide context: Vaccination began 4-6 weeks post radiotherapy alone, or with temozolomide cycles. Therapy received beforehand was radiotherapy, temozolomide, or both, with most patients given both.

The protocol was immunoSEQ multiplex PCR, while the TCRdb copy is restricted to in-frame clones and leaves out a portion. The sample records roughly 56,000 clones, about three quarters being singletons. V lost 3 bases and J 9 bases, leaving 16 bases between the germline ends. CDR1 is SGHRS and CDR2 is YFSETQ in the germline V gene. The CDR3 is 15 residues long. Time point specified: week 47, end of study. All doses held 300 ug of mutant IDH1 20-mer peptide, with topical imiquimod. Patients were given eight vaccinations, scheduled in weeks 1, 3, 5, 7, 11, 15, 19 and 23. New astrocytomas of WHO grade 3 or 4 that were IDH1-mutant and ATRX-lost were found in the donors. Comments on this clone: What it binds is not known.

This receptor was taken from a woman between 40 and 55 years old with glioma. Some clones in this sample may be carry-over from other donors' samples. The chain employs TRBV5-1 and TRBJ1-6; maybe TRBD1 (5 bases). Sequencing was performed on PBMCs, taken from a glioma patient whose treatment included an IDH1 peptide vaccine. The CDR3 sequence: CASSWGVGALSPLHF. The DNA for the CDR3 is TGCGCCAGCAGCTGGGGAGTCGGGGCCCTTTCACCCCTCCACTTT.